This T cell receptor beta chain derives from a study of graft-versus-host responses after intestinal transplantation. Study context: All recipients got anti-thymocyte globulin induction, then tacrolimus and steroids for 2 to 3 years.

This CDR3 spans 17 amino acids. V lost 0 bases to trimming and J lost 1 base; unmatched junction nucleotides: 9. Germline loops: CDR1 SGHRS, CDR2 YFSETQ. Note on this clone: Its target is unknown.

Study conclusions and caveats: High graft-versus-host to host-versus-graft clonal ratios were seen in allografts of patients with graft-donor T cell macrochimerism.

The protocol was immunoSEQ multiplex PCR, while the TCRdb copy is restricted to in-frame clones and leaves out a portion. The sample lists around 100,000 clones; approximately 94% were seen once. The chain is built from TRBV5-1 and TRBJ1-1, with 7 nucleotides matching TRBD1. Sequences were derived from unstimulated CD4+ T cells sorted from spleen or lymph node cells, sampled before transplant. The receptor's source is a human donor who was the organ donor for an intestinal transplant. The chain's CDR3 is CASSLAATGWGNTEAFF. The CDR3 region has the DNA TGCGCCAGCAGCTTGGCCGCGACAGGGTGGGGGAACACTGAAGCTTTCTTT.